A single T cell receptor beta chain is shown here with its context. Antigen unknown. The sample originates from a study of shared clonotypes between healthy human individuals. Overall study context: CD4 naive cells filled three plates per donor, CD4 memory three, CD8 naive two and CD8 memory one. Study results and caveats: An expected dependence of interdonor clonotype sharing on sequencing depth was noted.

This was a deep-level run. Assay used: immunoSEQ multiplex PCR; TCRdb lists only in-frame clones, some missing. The sample includes about a million clones, 70% to 85% of them seen just once. From germline, CDR1 is SGHRS and CDR2 YFSETQ. J gave up 3 bases and V 4 bases, and 9 bases lay outside the gene matches. The CDR3 spans 15 residues. This receptor was taken from a young man in good health. The chain joins TRBV5-1 to TRBJ1-2, with 7 bases that match TRBD1. Specimen: memory CD4+ T cells sorted from blood. Subset defined: CD45RA-negative fraction. In DNA, the CDR3 is TGCGCCAGCAGCCAGACAGGGAAGCGGGACTATGGCTACACCTTC. The encoded protein is CASSQTGKRDYGYTF.